These 19 T cell receptor beta chains share one sample of origin, sequenced in a study of control samples from healthy donors and cancer patients. Assay: immunoSEQ multiplex PCR; the TCRdb copy retains only in-frame clones and omits some. This table has more than 95,000 clones, approximately 90% appearing once. Material: PBMCs. These receptor sequences come from a man between 60 and 75 years old with lung cancer.

This clone was observed once. The J gene is TRBJ2-5, the V gene TRBV7-3, with 7 bases that match TRBD2. CDR1 and CDR2 from the germline V gene are SGHTA and FQGTGA. After removal of 1 base from V and 5 bases from J, the junction contained 1 base not matched to a gene. The CDR3 consists of 13 residues. CDR3 nucleotides: TGTGCCAGCAGCTTAAGGGGGGGGGAGACCCAGTACTTC. Translating gives CASSLRGGETQYF.

V usage is TRBV9 and J usage is TRBJ1-2; D is ambiguous. Germline loops: CDR1 SGDLS, CDR2 YYNGEE. Trimming removed 0 bases at V and 3 bases at J, with 9 bases between. The CDR3 is made up of 14 amino acids. CDR3: CASSVGQSHYGYTF. The CDR3 nucleotides are TGTGCCAGCAGCGTAGGGCAGAGCCACTATGGCTACACCTTC.

V gene TRBV6-5 combines with J gene TRBJ2-2; the D is unclear. Germline lookup yields CDR1 MNHEY and CDR2 SVGAGI. The CDR3 has 11 residues. V was shortened by 3 bases and J by 7 bases, with 3 bases between the two germline ends. The CDR3 DNA reads TGTGCCAGCAGTTATGTCGGGGAGCTGTTTTTT. Translation: CASSYVGELFF.

This chain joins TRBV29-1 and TRBJ1-2; 7 nucleotides line up with TRBD1. Germline V gene lookup returns CDR1 SQVTM and CDR2 ANQGSEA. This CDR3 has 12 amino acids. Trimming at V came to 7 bases and at J to 2 bases, leaving 4 bases not matched to a gene. In DNA form, the CDR3 reads TGCAGCGACGGGGACAGAAACTATGGCTACACCTTC. Translated: CSDGDRNYGYTF.

V gene TRBV5-1 combines with J gene TRBJ2-3, with D perhaps TRBD1 (6 bases). From germline, CDR1 is SGHRS and CDR2 YFSETQ. This CDR3 comprises 15 residues. Between the trimmed V and J ends, which lost 0 bases and 4 bases, there was a span of 12 bases. The CDR3 here is CASSLAPQGSDTQYF. The CDR3 bases are TGCGCCAGCAGCTTGGCGCCACAGGGTTCAGATACGCAGTATTTT.

V and J are TRBV9 and TRBJ1-2; the match to TRBD1 covers 8 bases. Germline values: CDR1 SGDLS, CDR2 YYNGEE. CDR3 length: 15 amino acids. The V segment lost 1 base and the J segment 4 bases; nucleotides outside the gene matches: 6. CDR3 loop: CASSVLGQGGYGYTF. As DNA, the CDR3 is TGTGCCAGCAGCGTATTAGGACAGGGAGGCTATGGCTACACCTTC.

The chain joins TRBV11-3 to TRBJ2-3; D unclear. With 6 bases removed from V and 2 bases from J, the gap between germline ends came to 6 bases. The CDR3 spans 12 residues. Germline V gene sequence: CDR1 SGHNT, CDR2 YENEEA. The CDR3 region is CASSQLTDTQYF. The CDR3 DNA follows: TGTGCCAGCAGTCAACTCACAGATACGCAGTATTTT.

This chain uses TRBV3-1 (or the pseudogene TRBV3-2) with TRBJ2-3, with TRBD2 matching 9 bases. This CDR3 region has 15 residues. Germline lookup yields CDR1 LGHDT and CDR2 YNNKEL (reference sequence). With 4 bases clipped from V and 8 bases from J, the junction kept 10 bases outside the gene matches. CDR3 bases: TGTGCCAGCAGCCTGACGAGAGCGGGGGGTACTACGCAGTATTTT. This codes for CASSLTRAGGTTQYF.

The chain couples TRBV12-3 or TRBV12-4 to TRBJ1-6; D remains ambiguous. The CDR3 runs to 12 residues. With 2 bases removed from V and 8 bases from J, the gap between germline ends came to 4 bases. The CDR3 nucleotides are TGTGCCAGCAGTTTAAGTCATTCACCCCTCCACTTT. It is translated as CASSLSHSPLHF.

The V and J genes are TRBV7-8 and TRBJ2-7, with 10 bases identical to TRBD1. Losses at the gene ends were 1 base for V and 3 bases for J; bases not matched to a gene: 3. Germline CDR1 is SGHVS and CDR2 is FQNEAQ. This CDR3 has 15 amino acids. The CDR3 sequence is CASSLVRDRGYEQYV. The DNA of the CDR3 is TGTGCCAGCAGCTTAGTCCGGGACAGGGGCTACGAGCAGTACGTC.

The chain has TRBV7-2 and TRBJ2-3; 12 bases match TRBD2. V was pared by 3 bases and J by 7 bases, with 8 bases of the junction left unmatched. The CDR3 consists of 16 residues. Germline-derived CDR1 and CDR2 are SGHTA and FQGNSA. The CDR3 DNA is TGTGCCAGCAGCTTCTCTAGCGGGGGGGCGGGAAATACGCAGTATTTT. As protein: CASSFSSGGAGNTQYF.

The chain has TRBV18 and TRBJ1-4; D is perhaps TRBD1 (5 bases). Per germline, CDR1 KGHSH and CDR2 LQKENI. Trimming took off 5 bases at V and 5 bases at J, with 12 bases between the two ends. The CDR3 consists of 14 residues. The CDR3 sequence: CASSKTAENEKLFF. CDR3 coding DNA: TGTGCCAGCTCAAAGACAGCCGAAAATGAAAAACTGTTTTTT.

The V gene is TRBV2, the J gene TRBJ2-7; possibly TRBD2 for D (5 bases). Trimming took off 2 bases at V and 12 bases at J, with 11 bases between the two ends. The CDR3 contains 11 residues. Germline V gives CDR1 SNHLY, CDR2 FYNNEI. The CDR3 nucleotides are TGTGCCAGCAGTGAATTGGCAGCGGCGTACGTC. Its protein is CASSELAAAYV.

The table lists this clone with a few counts. This chain uses TRBV9 with TRBJ2-5; 8 bases are shared with TRBD1. In germline, CDR1 is SGDLS, CDR2 YYNGEE. The CDR3 length is 14 residues. V lost 4 bases and J lost 3; bases outside the gene matches: 5. CDR3 sequence: CASSPQTGEETQYF. In DNA form, the CDR3 reads TGTGCCAGCAGCCCTCAGACAGGGGAAGAGACCCAGTACTTC.

The chain employs TRBV6-6 and TRBJ2-5, with D possibly being TRBD1 (6 bases). Germline V gene lookup returns CDR1 MNHNY and CDR2 SVGAGI (reference sequence). CDR3 size: 13 residues. Trimming cost V 7 bases and J 2 bases, with 11 bases left between them. The DNA of the CDR3 is TGTGCCAGCACCTTGACAGGACAAGAGACCCAGTACTTC. It specifies CASTLTGQETQYF.

The chain recombines TRBV2 with TRBJ2-7; D is perhaps TRBD1 (5 bases). Germline CDR1 and CDR2: SNHLY and FYNNEI. This CDR3 contains 13 residues. Trimming left V 5 bases short and J 5 bases short, with 13 bases between. CDR3 sequence reads: CASSYRPTDEQYF. In DNA, the CDR3 is TGTGCCAGCAGTTACAGACCGACAGACGAGCAGTACTTC.

The sample holds one count of this clone. The V and J genes are TRBV5-1 and TRBJ2-5; the D gene is possibly TRBD2 (6 bases). Germline loops: CDR1 SGHRS, CDR2 YFSETQ. There are 16 residues in the CDR3. V was pared by 1 base and J by 8 bases, with 21 bases between. CDR3: CASSLYGLAASGTQYF. CDR3 nucleotides: TGCGCCAGCAGCTTGTATGGATTAGCGGCGTCCGGAACCCAGTACTTC.

The rearrangement links TRBV7-3 to TRBJ2-1; D is perhaps TRBD1 (6 bases). The CDR3 covers 12 residues. Germline CDR1 and CDR2: SGHTA and FQGTGA. V dropped 5 bases and J dropped 5 bases, with 7 bases sitting between them. The CDR3 coding sequence is TGTGCCAGCAGCCGACAGGACAATGAGCAGTTCTTC. Residues: CASSRQDNEQFF.

The gene calls are TRBV15 and TRBJ1-6; D uncertain. Germline values: CDR1 LNHNV, CDR2 YYDKDF (reference sequence). This CDR3 has 16 residues. The V and J ends lost 4 bases and 1 base respectively, with 11 bases between them. The CDR3 here is CATSKVKGSYNSPLHF. DNA for the CDR3: TGTGCCACCAGCAAGGTTAAGGGTTCCTATAATTCACCCCTCCACTTT.